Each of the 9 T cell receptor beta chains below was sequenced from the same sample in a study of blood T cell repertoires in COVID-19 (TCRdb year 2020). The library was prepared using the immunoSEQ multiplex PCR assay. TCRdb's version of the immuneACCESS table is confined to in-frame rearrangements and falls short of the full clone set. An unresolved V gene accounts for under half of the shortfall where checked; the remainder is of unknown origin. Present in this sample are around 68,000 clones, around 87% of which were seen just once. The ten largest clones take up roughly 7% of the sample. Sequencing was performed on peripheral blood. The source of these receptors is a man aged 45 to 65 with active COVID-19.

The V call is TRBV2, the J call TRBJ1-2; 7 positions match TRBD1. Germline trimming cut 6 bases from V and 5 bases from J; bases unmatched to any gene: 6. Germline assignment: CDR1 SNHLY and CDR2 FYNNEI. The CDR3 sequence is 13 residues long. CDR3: CASSPGQSYGYTF. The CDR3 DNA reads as TGTGCCAGCAGCCCGGGACAGTCTTATGGCTACACCTTC.

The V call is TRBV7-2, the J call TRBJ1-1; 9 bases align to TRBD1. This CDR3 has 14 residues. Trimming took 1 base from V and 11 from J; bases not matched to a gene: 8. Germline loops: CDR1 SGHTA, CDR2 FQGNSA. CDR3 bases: TGTGCCAGCAGCTTAGACAGGGGGCTCATCGAGGCTTTCTTT. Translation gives CASSLDRGLIEAFF. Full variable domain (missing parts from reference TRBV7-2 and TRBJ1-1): GAGVSQSPSNKVTEKGKDVELRCDPISGHTALYWYRQSLGQGLEFLIYFQGNSAPDKSGLPSDRFSAERTGGSVSTLTIQRTQQEDSAVYLCASSLDRGLIEAFFGQGTRLTVV.

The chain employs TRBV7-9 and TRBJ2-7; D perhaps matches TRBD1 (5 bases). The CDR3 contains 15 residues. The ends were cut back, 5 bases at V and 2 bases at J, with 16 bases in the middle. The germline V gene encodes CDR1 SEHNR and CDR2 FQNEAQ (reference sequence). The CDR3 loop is CASSLFETVTYEQYF. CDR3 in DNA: TGTGCCAGCAGCCTCTTTGAGACAGTAACCTACGAGCAGTACTTC. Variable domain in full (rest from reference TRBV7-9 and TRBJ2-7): DTGVSQNPRHKITKRGQNVTFRCDPISEHNRLYWYRQTLGQGPEFLTYFQNEAQLEKSRLLSDRFSAERPKGSFSTLEIQRTEQGDSAMYLCASSLFETVTYEQYFGPGTRLTVT.

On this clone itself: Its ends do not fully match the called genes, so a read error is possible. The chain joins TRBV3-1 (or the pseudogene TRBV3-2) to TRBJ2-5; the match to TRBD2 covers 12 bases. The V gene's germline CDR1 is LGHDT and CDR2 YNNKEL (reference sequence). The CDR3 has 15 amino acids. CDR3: CASSKEGLAGETQYF. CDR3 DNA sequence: TGTGCCAGCAGCAAAGAGGGACTAGCGGGAGAGACCCAGTACTTC.

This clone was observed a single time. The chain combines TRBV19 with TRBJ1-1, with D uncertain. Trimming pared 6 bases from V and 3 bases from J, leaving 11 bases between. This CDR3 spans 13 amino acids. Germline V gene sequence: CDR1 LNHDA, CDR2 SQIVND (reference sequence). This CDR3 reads CASSPVLDTEAFF. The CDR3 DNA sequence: TGTGCCAGTAGCCCCGTCCTTGACACTGAAGCTTTCTTT.

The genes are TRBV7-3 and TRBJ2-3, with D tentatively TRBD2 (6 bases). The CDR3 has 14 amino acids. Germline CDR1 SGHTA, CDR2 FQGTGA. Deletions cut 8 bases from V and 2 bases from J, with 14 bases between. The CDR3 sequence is CASRLGGITDTQYF. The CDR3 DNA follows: TGTGCCAGCCGGCTGGGGGGTATCACAGATACGCAGTATTTT.

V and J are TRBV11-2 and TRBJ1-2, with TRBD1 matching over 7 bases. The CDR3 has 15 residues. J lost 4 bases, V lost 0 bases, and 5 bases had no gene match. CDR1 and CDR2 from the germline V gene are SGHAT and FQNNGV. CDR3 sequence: CASSLDRQGGYGYTF. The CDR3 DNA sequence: TGTGCCAGCAGCTTAGACCGGCAGGGGGGCTATGGCTACACCTTC.

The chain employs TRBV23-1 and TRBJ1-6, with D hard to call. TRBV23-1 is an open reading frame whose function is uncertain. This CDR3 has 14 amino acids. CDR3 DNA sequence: TGCGCACGCCTCAGGCAGTCGGCTGTTTCACCCCTCCACTTT. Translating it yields CARLRQSAVSPLHF.

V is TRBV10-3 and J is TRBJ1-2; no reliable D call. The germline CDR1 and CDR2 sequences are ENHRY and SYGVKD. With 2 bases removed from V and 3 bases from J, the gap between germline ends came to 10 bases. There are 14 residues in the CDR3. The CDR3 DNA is TGTGCCATCAGTGAGGATTGGCAGGACTATGGCTACACCTTC. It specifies CAISEDWQDYGYTF.